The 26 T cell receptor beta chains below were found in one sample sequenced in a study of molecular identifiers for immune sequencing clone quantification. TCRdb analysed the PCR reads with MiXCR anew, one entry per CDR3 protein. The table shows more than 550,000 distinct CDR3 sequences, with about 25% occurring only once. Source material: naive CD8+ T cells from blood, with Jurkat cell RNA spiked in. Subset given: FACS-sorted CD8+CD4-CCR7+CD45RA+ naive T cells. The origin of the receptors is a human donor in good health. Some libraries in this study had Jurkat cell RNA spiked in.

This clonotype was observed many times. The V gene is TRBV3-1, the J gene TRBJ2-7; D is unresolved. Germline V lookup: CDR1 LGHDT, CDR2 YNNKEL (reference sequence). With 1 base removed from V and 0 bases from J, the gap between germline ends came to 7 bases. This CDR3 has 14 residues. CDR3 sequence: CASSQVQISYEQYF. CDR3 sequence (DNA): TGTGCCAGCAGCCAAGTACAGATCTCCTACGAGCAGTACTTC.

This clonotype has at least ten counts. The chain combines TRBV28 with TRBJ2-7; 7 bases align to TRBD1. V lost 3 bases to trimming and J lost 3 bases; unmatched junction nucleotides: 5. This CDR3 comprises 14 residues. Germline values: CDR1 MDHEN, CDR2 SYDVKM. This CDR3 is CASSFGDSNYEQYF. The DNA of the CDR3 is TGTGCCAGCAGTTTCGGGGACAGTAACTACGAGCAGTACTTC. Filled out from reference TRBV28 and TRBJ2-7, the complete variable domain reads DVKVTQSSRYLVKRTGEKVFLECVQDMDHENMFWYRQDPGLGLRLIYFSYDVKMKEKGDIPEGYSVSREKKERFSLILESASTNQTSMYLCASSFGDSNYEQYFGPGTRLTVT.

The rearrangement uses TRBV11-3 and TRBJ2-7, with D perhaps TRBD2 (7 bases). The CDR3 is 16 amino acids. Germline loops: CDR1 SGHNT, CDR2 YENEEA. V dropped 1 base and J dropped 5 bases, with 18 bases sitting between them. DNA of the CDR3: TGTGCCAGCAGCTTAGGGGCCGGGGGGACAATGAACGAGCAGTACTTC. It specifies CASSLGAGGTMNEQYF.

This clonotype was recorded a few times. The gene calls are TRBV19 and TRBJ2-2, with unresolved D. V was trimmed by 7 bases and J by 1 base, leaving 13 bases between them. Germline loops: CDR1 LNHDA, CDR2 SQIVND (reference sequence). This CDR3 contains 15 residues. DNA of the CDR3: TGTGCCAGTAACGAGGCTAGATTGAACACCGGGGAGCTGTTTTTT. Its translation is CASNEARLNTGELFF.

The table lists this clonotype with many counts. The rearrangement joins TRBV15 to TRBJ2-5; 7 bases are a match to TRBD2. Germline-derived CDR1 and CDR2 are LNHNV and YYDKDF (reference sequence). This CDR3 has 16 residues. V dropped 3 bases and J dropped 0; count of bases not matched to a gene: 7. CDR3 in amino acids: CATSSPLADNQETQYF. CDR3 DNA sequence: TGTGCCACCAGCAGTCCTCTAGCGGACAACCAAGAGACCCAGTACTTC.

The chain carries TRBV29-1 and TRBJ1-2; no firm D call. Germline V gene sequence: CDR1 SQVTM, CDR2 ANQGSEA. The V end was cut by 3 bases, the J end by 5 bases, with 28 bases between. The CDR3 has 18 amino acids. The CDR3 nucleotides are TGCAGCGTTGATGATTGGTATAAGGGTCCCGGGGATGGGTATGGCTACACCTTC. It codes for CSVDDWYKGPGDGYGYTF.

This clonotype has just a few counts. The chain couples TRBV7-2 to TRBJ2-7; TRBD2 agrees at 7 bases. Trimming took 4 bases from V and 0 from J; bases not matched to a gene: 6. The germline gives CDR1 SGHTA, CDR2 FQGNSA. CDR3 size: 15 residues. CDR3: CASSYSAGSSYEQYF. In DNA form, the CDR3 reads TGTGCCAGCAGCTACTCAGCGGGGTCCTCCTACGAGCAGTACTTC. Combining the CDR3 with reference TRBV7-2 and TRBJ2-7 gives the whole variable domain GAGVSQSPSNKVTEKGKDVELRCDPISGHTALYWYRQSLGQGLEFLIYFQGNSAPDKSGLPSDRFSAERTGGSVSTLTIQRTQQEDSAVYLCASSYSAGSSYEQYFGPGTRLTVT.

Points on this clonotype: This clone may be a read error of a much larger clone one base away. The CDR3 loop is CSASNTDTYEQYF. The CDR3 bases are TGCAGTGCTAGTAACACTGATACCTACGAGCAGTACTTC. The chain employs TRBV20-1 and TRBJ2-7; D not certain. The CDR3 is 13 residues long. Trimming cost V 3 bases and J 2 bases, with 11 bases left between them. The germline CDR1 and CDR2 sequences are DFQATT and SNEGSKA (reference sequence).

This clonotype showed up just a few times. This chain's CDR3 is CASTEQGGAYNEQFF. CDR3 nucleotides: TGTGCCAGTACCGAACAGGGGGGCGCCTACAATGAGCAGTTCTTC. V gene TRBV19 combines with J gene TRBJ2-1; 8 nucleotides match TRBD1. In germline, CDR1 is LNHDA, CDR2 SQIVND (reference sequence). This CDR3 is 15 amino acids long. The trim removed 7 bases at V and 2 bases at J, leaving 7 bases unmatched.

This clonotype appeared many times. The CDR3 DNA reads as TGTGCCAGCAGCTTAGATTTCCCACCAGGGGGACTAGCCAACACCGGGGAGCTGTTTTTT. Protein product: CASSLDFPPGGLANTGELFF. The chain links TRBV7-9 to TRBJ2-2; 9 positions agree with TRBD2. The V gene end was trimmed by 1 base and the J gene end by 2 bases; junction bases not matched to a gene: 14. Germline-derived CDR1 and CDR2 are SEHNR and FQNEAQ (reference sequence). The CDR3 runs to 20 residues.

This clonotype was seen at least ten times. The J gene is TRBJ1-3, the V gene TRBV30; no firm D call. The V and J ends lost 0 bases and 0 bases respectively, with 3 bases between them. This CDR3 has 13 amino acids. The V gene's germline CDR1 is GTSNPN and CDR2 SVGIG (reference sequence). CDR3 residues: CAWSVFSGNTIYF. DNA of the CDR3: TGTGCCTGGAGTGTTTTCTCTGGAAACACCATATATTTT.

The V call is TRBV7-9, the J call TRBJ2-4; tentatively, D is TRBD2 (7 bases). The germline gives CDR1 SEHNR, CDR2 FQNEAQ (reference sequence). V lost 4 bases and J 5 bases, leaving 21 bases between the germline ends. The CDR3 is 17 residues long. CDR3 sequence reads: CASSSPDGGGGENIQYF. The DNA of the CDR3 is TGTGCCAGCAGCTCCCCAGACGGTGGCGGGGGCGAAAACATTCAGTACTTC.

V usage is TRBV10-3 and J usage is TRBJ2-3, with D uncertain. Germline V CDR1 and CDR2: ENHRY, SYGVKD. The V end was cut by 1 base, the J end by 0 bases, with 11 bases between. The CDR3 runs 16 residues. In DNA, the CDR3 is TGTGCCATCAGTGAGTATGCGGTGTCTAGCACAGATACGCAGTATTTT. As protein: CAISEYAVSSTDTQYF.

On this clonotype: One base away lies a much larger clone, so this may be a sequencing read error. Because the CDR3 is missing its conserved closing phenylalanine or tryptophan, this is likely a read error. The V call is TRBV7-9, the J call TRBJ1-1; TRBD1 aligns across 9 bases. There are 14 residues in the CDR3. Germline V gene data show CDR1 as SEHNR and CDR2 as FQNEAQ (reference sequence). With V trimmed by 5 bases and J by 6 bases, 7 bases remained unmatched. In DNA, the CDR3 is TGTGCCAGCAGCCCCGGACAGGGGAGGCCTGAAGCTTTCATT. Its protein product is CASSPGQGRPEAFI.

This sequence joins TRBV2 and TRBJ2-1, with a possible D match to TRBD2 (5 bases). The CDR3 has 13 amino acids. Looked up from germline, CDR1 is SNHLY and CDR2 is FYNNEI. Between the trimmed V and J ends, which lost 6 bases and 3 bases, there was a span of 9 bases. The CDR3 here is CASRARDYNEQFF. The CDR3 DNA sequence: TGTGCCAGCAGAGCCCGGGACTACAATGAGCAGTTCTTC. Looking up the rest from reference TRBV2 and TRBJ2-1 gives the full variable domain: EPEVTQTPSHQVTQMGQEVILRCVPISNHLYFYWYRQILGQKVEFLVSFYNNEISEKSEIFDDQFSVERPDGSNFTLKIRSTKLEDSAMYFCASRARDYNEQFFGPGTRLTVL.

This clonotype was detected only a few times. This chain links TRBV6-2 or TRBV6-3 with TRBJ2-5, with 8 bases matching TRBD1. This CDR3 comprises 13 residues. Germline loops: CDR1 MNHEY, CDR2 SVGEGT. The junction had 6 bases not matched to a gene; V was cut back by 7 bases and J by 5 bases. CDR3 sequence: CASTEWTGETQYF. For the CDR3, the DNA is TGTGCCAGCACCGAATGGACAGGGGAGACCCAGTACTTC.

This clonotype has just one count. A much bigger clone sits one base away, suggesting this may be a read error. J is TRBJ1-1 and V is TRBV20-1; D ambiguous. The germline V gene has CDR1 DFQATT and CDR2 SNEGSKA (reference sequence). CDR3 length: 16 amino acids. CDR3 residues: CSVREYNWKMNTEAFF. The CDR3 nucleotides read TGCAGTGTTAGAGAGTACAACTGGAAAATGAACACTGAAGCTTTCTTT.

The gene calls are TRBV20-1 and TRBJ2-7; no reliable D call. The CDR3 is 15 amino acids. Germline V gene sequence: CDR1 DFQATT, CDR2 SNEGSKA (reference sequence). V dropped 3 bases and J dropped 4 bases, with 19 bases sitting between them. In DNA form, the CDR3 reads TGCAGTGCTAGGCTGAGGCAGTCCCCCTTGTACGAGCAGTACTTC. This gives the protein CSARLRQSPLYEQYF.

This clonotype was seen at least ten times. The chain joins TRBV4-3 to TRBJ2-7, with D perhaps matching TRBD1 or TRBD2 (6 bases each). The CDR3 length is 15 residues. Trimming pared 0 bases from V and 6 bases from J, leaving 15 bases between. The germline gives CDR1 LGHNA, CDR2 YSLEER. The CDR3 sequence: CASSQDRRGAGEQYF. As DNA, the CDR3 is TGCGCCAGCAGCCAAGATAGGAGGGGGGCGGGCGAGCAGTACTTC.

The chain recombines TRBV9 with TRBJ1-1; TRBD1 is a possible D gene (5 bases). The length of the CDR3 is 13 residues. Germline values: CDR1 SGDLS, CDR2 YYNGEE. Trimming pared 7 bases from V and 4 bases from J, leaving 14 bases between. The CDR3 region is CASGGWDGTEAFF. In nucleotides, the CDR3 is TGTGCCAGCGGGGGTTGGGATGGCACTGAAGCTTTCTTT.

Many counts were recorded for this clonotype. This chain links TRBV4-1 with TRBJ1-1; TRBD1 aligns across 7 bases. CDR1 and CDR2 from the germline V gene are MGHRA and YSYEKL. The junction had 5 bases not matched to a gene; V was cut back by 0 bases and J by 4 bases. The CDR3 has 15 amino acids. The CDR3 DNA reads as TGCGCCAGCAGCCAAGATCGACAGGGTGGCACTGAAGCTTTCTTT. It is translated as CASSQDRQGGTEAFF.

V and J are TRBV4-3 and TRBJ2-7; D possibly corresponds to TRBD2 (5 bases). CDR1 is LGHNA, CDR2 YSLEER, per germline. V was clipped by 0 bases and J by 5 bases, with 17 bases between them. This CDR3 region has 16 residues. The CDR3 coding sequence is TGCGCCAGCAGCCAAGAAAGGTACGGGGTCCGCCACGAGCAGTACTTC. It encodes CASSQERYGVRHEQYF.

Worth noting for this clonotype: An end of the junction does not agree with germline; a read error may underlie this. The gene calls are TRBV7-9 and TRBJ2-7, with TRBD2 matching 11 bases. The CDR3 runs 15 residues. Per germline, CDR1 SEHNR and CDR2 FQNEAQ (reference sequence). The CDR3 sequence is CASNPSGRTSCEQYF. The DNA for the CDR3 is TGTGCCAGCAACCCTAGCGGGAGGACATCCTGCGAGCAGTACTTC.

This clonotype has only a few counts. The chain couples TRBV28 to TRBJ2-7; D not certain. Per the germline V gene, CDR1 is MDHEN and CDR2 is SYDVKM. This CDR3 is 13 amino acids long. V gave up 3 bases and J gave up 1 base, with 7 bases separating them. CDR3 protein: CASSFHGSYEQYF. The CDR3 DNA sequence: TGTGCCAGCAGTTTCCACGGATCCTACGAGCAGTACTTC.

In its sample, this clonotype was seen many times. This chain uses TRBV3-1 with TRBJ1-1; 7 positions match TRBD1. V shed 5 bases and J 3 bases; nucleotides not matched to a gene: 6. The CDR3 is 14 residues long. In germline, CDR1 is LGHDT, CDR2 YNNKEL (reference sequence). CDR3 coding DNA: TGTGCCAGCAGCTTCGGCAGGGGGGACACTGAAGCTTTCTTT. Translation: CASSFGRGDTEAFF.

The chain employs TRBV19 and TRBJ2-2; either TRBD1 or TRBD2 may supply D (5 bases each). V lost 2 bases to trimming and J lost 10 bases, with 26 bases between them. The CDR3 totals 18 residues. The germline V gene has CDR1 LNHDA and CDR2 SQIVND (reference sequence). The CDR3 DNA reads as TGTGCCAGTAGTATAATACTAGGTGCGGACACCCGGGTCGAGGAGCTGTTTTTT. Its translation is CASSIILGADTRVEELFF. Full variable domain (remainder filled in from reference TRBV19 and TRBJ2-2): DGGITQSPKYLFRKEGQNVTLSCEQNLNHDAMYWYRQDPGQGLRLIYYSQIVNDFQKGDIAEGYSVSREKKESFPLTVTSAQKNPTAFYLCASSIILGADTRVEELFFGEGSRLTVL.